A single sample is the source of the 22 T cell receptor beta chains below, sequenced in a study of blood T cells in healthy people across ages. A second PCR, run for roughly 7 to 12 cycles, used a sample-barcoded 5' primer plus a J-beta primer mix. TCRdb ran MiXCR on the 5' RACE reads and lists one entry per CDR3 protein. The table shows more than 600,000 distinct CDR3 sequences, with 20% to 30% occurring only once. The sample also formed part of further work on T cells of mothers and their children.

Sequencing was done on a sample of blood. These receptors came from a boy younger than 18 in good health.

The J gene is TRBJ2-3, the V gene TRBV28; 7 bases line up with TRBD1. The CDR3 is 16 residues long. V lost 3 bases, J lost 0 bases, and 6 bases stayed unmatched. Germline assignment: CDR1 MDHEN and CDR2 SYDVKM. The CDR3: CASSFSQGKSTDTQYF. The DNA for the CDR3 is TGTGCCAGCAGTTTTTCACAGGGGAAGAGCACAGATACGCAGTATTTT. Variable domain in full (rest from reference TRBV28 and TRBJ2-3): DVKVTQSSRYLVKRTGEKVFLECVQDMDHENMFWYRQDPGLGLRLIYFSYDVKMKEKGDIPEGYSVSREKKERFSLILESASTNQTSMYLCASSFSQGKSTDTQYFGPGTRLTVL.

There are a few counts of this clonotype. CDR3 DNA sequence: TGTGCCATCAGTGAGTTCAGGACAGGCCAAGGGGACACTGAAGCTTTCTTT. It codes for CAISEFRTGQGDTEAFF. The rearrangement uses TRBV10-3 and TRBJ1-1; 7 positions match TRBD1. There are 17 residues in the CDR3. V shed 1 base and J 3 bases; nucleotides not matched to a gene: 11. Germline CDR1 ENHRY, CDR2 SYGVKD.

This clonotype came up a few times. This is likely a read error, given that the CDR3 carries no conserved phenylalanine or tryptophan at its end. The chain employs TRBV14 and TRBJ2-5; 9 bases agree with TRBD2. TRBJ2-7 explains the end of the DNA better; the J call may be wrong. Germline V gene data show CDR1 as SGHDN and CDR2 as FVKESK. This CDR3 region has 15 residues. The CDR3 coding sequence is TGTGCCAGCAGCGACCGACTAGCGGCCCCCTACGAGCAGTACCTC. It yields the protein CASSDRLAAPYEQYL.

The gene calls are TRBV10-3 and TRBJ2-7, with TRBD1 matching over 7 bases. Germline loops: CDR1 ENHRY, CDR2 SYGVKD. The CDR3 covers 12 residues. Germline trimming cut 10 bases from V and 4 bases from J; bases unmatched to any gene: 7. As DNA, the CDR3 is TGTGCCACTACGGGACAGCAATACGAGCAGTACTTC. This gives the protein CATTGQQYEQYF.

This clonotype was detected a few times. The chain links TRBV3-1 to TRBJ1-2; D uncertain. Trimming stripped 1 base from V and 2 bases from J, with 11 bases between. This CDR3 has 15 amino acids. Germline-derived CDR1 and CDR2 are LGHDT and YNNKEL (reference sequence). As DNA, the CDR3 is TGTGCCAGCAGCCAAGGAGCTCGAATAAACTATGGCTACACCTTC. It yields the protein CASSQGARINYGYTF.

The V call is TRBV10-2, the J call TRBJ2-1; 11 bases map to TRBD2. V was clipped by 7 bases and J by 4 bases; unmatched bases: 9. This CDR3 has 16 amino acids. Germline-derived CDR1 and CDR2 are WSHSY and SAAADI. CDR3: CASTSGTSGMYNEQFF. CDR3 nucleotide sequence: TGCGCCAGCACTTCCGGGACTAGCGGAATGTACAATGAGCAGTTCTTC.

The chain has TRBV9 and TRBJ1-5; D gene unclear. CDR1 and CDR2 from the germline V gene are SGDLS and YYNGEE. The CDR3 totals 14 residues. V was shortened by 0 bases and J by 6 bases, with 10 bases between the two germline ends. Here the CDR3 reads CASSVATEGQPQHF. DNA for the CDR3: TGTGCCAGCAGCGTAGCAACAGAGGGTCAGCCCCAGCATTTT.

The chain has TRBV20-1 and TRBJ2-3; the match to TRBD2 covers 11 bases. In germline, CDR1 is DFQATT, CDR2 SNEGSKA (reference sequence). V lost 4 bases to trimming and J lost 4 bases; unmatched junction nucleotides: 7. CDR3 length: 15 residues. The CDR3 loop is CSATQTSGEADTQYF. In DNA form, the CDR3 reads TGCAGTGCTACACAGACTAGCGGGGAGGCAGATACGCAGTATTTT.

The V gene is TRBV27, the J gene TRBJ2-5; 10 positions match TRBD2. V was clipped by 0 bases and J by 6 bases; unmatched bases: 10. CDR3 length: 17 amino acids. The germline V gene has CDR1 MNHEY and CDR2 SMNVEV (reference sequence). This CDR3 is CASSLSSLAGAKKTQYF. CDR3 DNA: TGTGCCAGCAGTTTATCCTCCCTAGCGGGAGCTAAAAAGACCCAGTACTTC.

The chain carries TRBV20-1 and TRBJ1-1; possible D gene TRBD1, 5 bases. The length of the CDR3 is 14 residues. V lost 4 bases and J 8 bases, leaving 20 bases between the germline ends. CDR1 is DFQATT and CDR2 is SNEGSKA in the germline V gene (reference sequence). CDR3 sequence (DNA): TGCAGTGCTAACAAAGGCAGGGATAGTAGAGAAGCTTTCTTT. It translates to CSANKGRDSREAFF.

The V and J genes are TRBV5-1 and TRBJ2-1; D is possibly TRBD2 (6 bases). Trimming cost V 5 bases and J 8 bases, with 14 bases left between them. The CDR3 consists of 13 residues. Per germline, CDR1 SGHRS and CDR2 YFSETQ. The CDR3 DNA reads TGCGCCAGCAGGTCCGACACGGGGGATGAGCAGTTCTTC. Amino acid sequence: CASRSDTGDEQFF. Drawing the rest from reference TRBV5-1 and TRBJ2-1, the complete variable domain is KAGVTQTPRYLIKTRGQQVTLSCSPISGHRSVSWYQQTPGQGLQFLFEYFSETQRNKGNFPGRFSGRQFSNSRSEMNVSTLELGDSALYLCASRSDTGDEQFFGPGTRLTVL.

This clonotype was detected ten times or more. V gene TRBV5-1 combines with J gene TRBJ1-6; D is undetermined. The CDR3 consists of 13 residues. Germline lookup yields CDR1 SGHRS and CDR2 YFSETQ. V was shortened by 4 bases and J by 7 bases, with 9 bases between the two germline ends. The CDR3 DNA follows: TGCGCCAGCAGCCTTGGGAACAATTCACCCCTCCACTTT. It translates to CASSLGNNSPLHF.

The chain combines TRBV12-3 or TRBV12-4 with TRBJ1-2; D may be TRBD1 (5 bases). With 6 bases removed from V and 8 bases from J, the gap between germline ends came to 16 bases. The CDR3 is 13 amino acids. CDR3 sequence (DNA): TGTGCCAGCAGGGGACCTGCGGGATCGGGCTACACCTTC. It codes for CASRGPAGSGYTF.

V is TRBV7-3 and J is TRBJ1-3, with 9 bases aligning to TRBD1. The CDR3 is 16 amino acids. V was pared by 5 bases and J by 1 base, with 6 bases of the junction left unmatched. CDR1 and CDR2 from the germline V gene are SGHTA and FQGTGA. The CDR3 sequence is CASSPGQGGSGNTIYF. The CDR3, as DNA: TGTGCCAGCAGCCCGGGACAGGGAGGTTCTGGAAACACCATATATTTT.

The gene calls are TRBV7-6 and TRBJ2-3, with a tentative D call TRBD1 (6 bases). The V end lost 5 bases, the J end lost 3 bases, and 15 bases lay between the germline ends. CDR1 and CDR2 (germline): SGHVS, FNYEAQ. The CDR3 spans 15 residues. The CDR3 reads CASSPRTVGTDTQYF. The CDR3 DNA sequence: TGTGCCAGCAGCCCGAGGACAGTGGGGACAGATACGCAGTATTTT.

This clonotype was counted once. This sequence joins TRBV20-1 and TRBJ2-3; D ambiguous. In germline, CDR1 is DFQATT, CDR2 SNEGSKA (reference sequence). The CDR3 is 15 residues long. V was pared by 1 base and J by 10 bases, with 21 bases between. CDR3 loop: CSARALRVRKDAQYF. CDR3 sequence (DNA): TGCAGTGCTAGAGCCCTCCGGGTTCGAAAAGACGCGCAGTATTTT.

This clonotype was recorded a few times. V gene TRBV4-1 combines with J gene TRBJ2-5, with 10 positions matching TRBD1. The V gene end was trimmed by 4 bases and the J gene end by 4 bases; junction bases not matched to a gene: 9. The CDR3 is 16 amino acids. From germline, CDR1 is MGHRA and CDR2 YSYEKL. CDR3 in amino acids: CASSPLGQGLLETQYF. The CDR3 DNA reads TGCGCCAGCAGCCCATTGGGACAGGGGTTGTTAGAGACCCAGTACTTC.

The rearrangement joins TRBV5-1 to TRBJ2-7; TRBD2 aligns across 7 bases. Trimming took 0 bases from V and 3 from J; bases not matched to a gene: 6. The CDR3 is 15 amino acids. Germline V gene lookup returns CDR1 SGHRS and CDR2 YFSETQ. In nucleotides, the CDR3 is TGCGCCAGCAGCTTGGGGCTAGCGGTAAACTACGAGCAGTACTTC. This translates into CASSLGLAVNYEQYF. Variable domain in full (rest from reference TRBV5-1 and TRBJ2-7): KAGVTQTPRYLIKTRGQQVTLSCSPISGHRSVSWYQQTPGQGLQFLFEYFSETQRNKGNFPGRFSGRQFSNSRSEMNVSTLELGDSALYLCASSLGLAVNYEQYFGPGTRLTVT.

The chain combines TRBV20-1 with TRBJ1-3; TRBD1 agrees at 9 bases. V lost 4 bases to trimming and J lost 0 bases; unmatched junction nucleotides: 1. The germline V gene has CDR1 DFQATT and CDR2 SNEGSKA (reference sequence). CDR3 length equals 14 residues. CDR3 loop: CSAMDRGSGNTIYF. In nucleotides, the CDR3 is TGCAGTGCTATGGACAGGGGCTCTGGAAACACCATATATTTT.

The chain couples TRBV15 to TRBJ1-1; possible D gene TRBD1, 6 bases. This CDR3 has 11 residues. CDR1 and CDR2 from the germline V gene are LNHNV and YYDKDF (reference sequence). The V end lost 9 bases, the J end lost 5 bases, and 10 bases lay between the germline ends. The chain's CDR3 is CATIQGTEAFF. CDR3 DNA: TGTGCCACAATTCAGGGGACTGAAGCTTTCTTT.

This clonotype was seen more than once but under ten times. This chain uses TRBV7-2 with TRBJ2-5; 8 bases fit TRBD2. The better agreement between TRBJ2-7 and the DNA end casts doubt on the J call. Germline-derived CDR1 and CDR2 are SGHTA and FQGNSA. The CDR3 extends over 15 amino acids. The CDR3 bases are TGTGCCAGCAGCAGCCAGCGGGGGAGCTCCTACGAGCAGTACTTC. This translates into CASSSQRGSSYEQYF.

V is TRBV27 and J is TRBJ2-7; D may be TRBD1 (6 bases). The V gene's germline CDR1 is MNHEY and CDR2 SMNVEV (reference sequence). Trimming took 1 base from V and 5 from J, leaving 24 bases between them. The CDR3 consists of 18 residues. CDR3 region: CASSLWGQANEPRNEQYF. The CDR3 DNA follows: TGTGCCAGCAGTTTATGGGGGCAGGCCAACGAGCCCCGAAACGAGCAGTACTTC.